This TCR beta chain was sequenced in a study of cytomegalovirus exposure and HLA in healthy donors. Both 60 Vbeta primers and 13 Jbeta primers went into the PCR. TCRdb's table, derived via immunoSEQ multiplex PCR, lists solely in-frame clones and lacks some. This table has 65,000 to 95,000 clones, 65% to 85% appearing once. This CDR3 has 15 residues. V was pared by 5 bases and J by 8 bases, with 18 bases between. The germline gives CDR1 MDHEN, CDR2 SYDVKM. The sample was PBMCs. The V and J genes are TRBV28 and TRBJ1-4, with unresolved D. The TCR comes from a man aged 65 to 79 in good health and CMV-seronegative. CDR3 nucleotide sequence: TGTGCCAGCAGTATCGTAGGCGGCGCCTGGGAAAAACTGTTTTTT. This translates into CASSIVGGAWEKLFF.